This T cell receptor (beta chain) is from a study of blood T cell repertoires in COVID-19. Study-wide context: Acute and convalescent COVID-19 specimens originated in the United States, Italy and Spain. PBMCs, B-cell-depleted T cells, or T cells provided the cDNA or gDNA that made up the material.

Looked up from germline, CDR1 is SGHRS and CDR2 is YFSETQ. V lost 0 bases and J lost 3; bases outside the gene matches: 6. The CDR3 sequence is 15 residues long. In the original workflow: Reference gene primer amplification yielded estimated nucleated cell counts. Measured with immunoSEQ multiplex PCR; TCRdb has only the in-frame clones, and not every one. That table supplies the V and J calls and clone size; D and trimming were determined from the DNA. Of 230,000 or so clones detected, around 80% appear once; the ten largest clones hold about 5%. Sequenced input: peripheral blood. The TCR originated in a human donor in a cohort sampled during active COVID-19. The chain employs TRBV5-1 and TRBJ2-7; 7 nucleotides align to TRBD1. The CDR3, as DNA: TGCGCCAGCAGCTTGGGGGGGACAGCTAACTACGAGCAGTACTTC. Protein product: CASSLGGTANYEQYF.